The table lists the clone carrying this T cell receptor (beta chain) with a count of one. The assay was immunoSEQ multiplex PCR, and TCRdb's table has in-frame clones only and misses some. Of some 140,000 clones detected, roughly nine tenths appear once; the ten largest clones hold roughly 8.7%. The data were taken from a study of control samples from healthy donors and cancer patients. Trimming took 1 base from V and 8 from J; bases not matched to a gene: 7. The germline CDR1 and CDR2 sequences are MGHRA and YSYEKL. The CDR3 is made up of 14 amino acids. Specimen: blood. This sequence was found in a woman under 40 in good health. The rearrangement uses TRBV4-1 and TRBJ1-2, with 7 bases lining up with TRBD1. CDR3 sequence (DNA): TGCGCCAGCAGCCAAGGACAGGGAAGGGCGGGCTACACCTTC. It yields the protein CASSQGQGRAGYTF.